This T cell receptor (beta chain) was captured by sequencing in a study of OX40 agonist ivuxolimab in advanced cancers. Findings of the study overall: Individuals who were partial responders at 0.1-3.0 mg/kg had clonal expansion that ranked among the lowest.

Drawing of blood for sampling happened at baseline, at cycle 4 day 1, and at cycle 7 day 1. Clones were read by immunoSEQ multiplex PCR, and TCRdb kept only the in-frame ones, dropping some. Among tens of thousands of clones listed, about 90% were seen once. V lost 3 bases and J lost 8, with 14 bases in between. This CDR3 has 14 amino acids. Germline assignment: CDR1 LNHDA and CDR2 SQIVND (reference sequence). Notes on this clone: The antigen is not known.

Sequenced material: CD4+ or CD8+ T cells sorted from blood, taken in a trial of the OX40 agonist ivuxolimab. The sequence came from an adult with an advanced solid tumor such as melanoma, head and neck, liver or kidney cancer. The V gene is TRBV19, the J gene TRBJ2-4; TRBD2 is a possible D gene (6 bases). The CDR3 coding sequence is TGTGCCAGTAGTATGGGCCGGGGAGGATACATTCAGTACTTC. The encoded protein is CASSMGRGGYIQYF. The complete variable domain, with remaining parts taken from reference TRBV19 and TRBJ2-4, reads DGGITQSPKYLFRKEGQNVTLSCEQNLNHDAMYWYRQDPGQGLRLIYYSQIVNDFQKGDIAEGYSVSREKKESFPLTVTSAQKNPTAFYLCASSMGRGGYIQYFGAGTRLSVL.